Each of the 23 T cell receptor beta chains below was sequenced from the same sample in a study of CD4 T cells in relation to SARS-CoV-2 and coronaviruses. Data came from immunoSEQ multiplex PCR; TCRdb stores just in-frame clones and leaves some out. The sample lists around 18,000 clones; about three quarters were seen once. No antigens are known for them. Unexposed donor CD4+ T cells date from 2011-2018, before the COVID-19 pandemic. Isolation of CD4+ T cells took place after roughly nine days in culture. The specimen was CD4+ T cells from PBMCs, cultured in vitro. The receptors derive from a human donor in good health.

J is TRBJ2-6 and V is TRBV5-1, with D unresolved. The germline gives CDR1 SGHRS, CDR2 YFSETQ. This CDR3 region has 16 residues. V was clipped by 3 bases and J by 4 bases, with 14 bases between them. The CDR3: CASSSKPSRGANVLTF. In DNA, the CDR3 is TGCGCCAGCAGCTCTAAACCGAGCCGGGGGGCCAACGTCCTGACTTTC.

In DNA form, the CDR3 reads TGTGCCAGTAGTAAGGATGATCGTGGCTACACCTTC. Residues: CASSKDDRGYTF. The chain links TRBV19 to TRBJ1-2; D uncertain. Germline CDR1 and CDR2: LNHDA and SQIVND (reference sequence). This CDR3 region has 12 residues. Between the trimmed V and J ends, which lost 4 bases and 7 bases, there was a span of 10 bases.

The chain combines TRBV7-9 with TRBJ1-6, with no clear D. Trimming cost V 1 base and J 3 bases, with 7 bases left between them. CDR3 length: 15 residues. Per germline, CDR1 SEHNR and CDR2 FQNEAQ (reference sequence). CDR3 sequence: CASSLGGFYNSPLHF. The CDR3 DNA follows: TGTGCCAGCAGCTTAGGAGGGTTCTATAATTCACCCCTCCACTTT.

The V and J genes are TRBV5-1 and TRBJ2-7; D gene ambiguous. The germline V and J ends were trimmed by 0 bases and 1 base, with 11 bases remaining between them. This CDR3 region has 15 residues. Germline CDR1 and CDR2: SGHRS and YFSETQ. CDR3: CASSLGDTKSYEQYF. The CDR3 bases are TGCGCCAGCAGCTTGGGGGATACCAAGTCCTACGAGCAGTACTTC.

V is TRBV4-1 and J is TRBJ2-1; TRBD1 or TRBD2 may be the D gene (5 bases each). The CDR3 totals 15 residues. With 1 base removed from V and 0 bases from J, the gap between germline ends came to 7 bases. The germline V gene encodes CDR1 MGHRA and CDR2 YSYEKL. The CDR3 here is CASSQGGASYNEQFF. The CDR3, as DNA: TGCGCCAGCAGCCAAGGAGGGGCCTCCTACAATGAGCAGTTCTTC.

This sequence joins TRBV27 and TRBJ2-1, with 15 nucleotides matching TRBD2. The CDR3 totals 16 residues. The V gene's germline CDR1 is MNHEY and CDR2 SMNVEV (reference sequence). J was trimmed by 5 bases and V by 3 bases; bases with no gene match: 2. CDR3 DNA sequence: TGTGCCAGCAGTTTTGGACTAGCGGGAGGGAACAATGAGCAGTTCTTC. Translating gives CASSFGLAGGNNEQFF.

The chain has TRBV3-1 (or the pseudogene TRBV3-2) and TRBJ2-4, with 8 nucleotides matching TRBD1. The CDR3 runs to 15 residues. The V segment lost 3 bases and the J segment 8 bases; nucleotides outside the gene matches: 9. CDR1 and CDR2 (germline): LGHDT, YNNKEL (reference sequence). The CDR3 DNA is TGTGCCAGCAGCCACCAGGACAGGGCAGCGGACATTCAGTACTTC. It specifies CASSHQDRAADIQYF.

Written as DNA, the CDR3 is TGTGCCAGCAGCCCTATTCGGCGCGGGGGGACCTACGAGCAGTACTTC. It is translated as CASSPIRRGGTYEQYF. The V and J genes are TRBV11-2 and TRBJ2-7; 8 bases agree with TRBD2. This CDR3 has 16 residues. CDR1 is SGHAT, CDR2 FQNNGV, per germline. V was clipped by 5 bases and J by 2 bases; unmatched bases: 11.

The gene calls are TRBV5-1 and TRBJ2-1; D may be TRBD1 (5 bases). The V gene lost 4 bases and the J gene lost 6 bases, with 14 bases spanning the gap. There are 14 residues in the CDR3. Germline CDR1 reads SGHRS; CDR2 reads YFSETQ. This CDR3 reads CASSPLGPLNEQFF. CDR3 in DNA: TGCGCCAGCAGCCCCCTGGGGCCTCTCAATGAGCAGTTCTTC. Full variable domain (outside the CDR3, taken from reference TRBV5-1 and TRBJ2-1): KAGVTQTPRYLIKTRGQQVTLSCSPISGHRSVSWYQQTPGQGLQFLFEYFSETQRNKGNFPGRFSGRQFSNSRSEMNVSTLELGDSALYLCASSPLGPLNEQFFGPGTRLTVL.

The chain carries TRBV27 and TRBJ1-2, with D unresolved. Trimming removed 2 bases from V and 4 bases from J, with 11 bases in between. Germline assignment: CDR1 MNHEY and CDR2 SMNVEV (reference sequence). The CDR3 totals 14 residues. CDR3 sequence (DNA): TGTGCCAGCAGTTTAGGGAGGACTAGCTATGGCTACACCTTC. Its translation is CASSLGRTSYGYTF.

The V and J genes are TRBV30 and TRBJ1-5, with 9 bases that match TRBD1. Germline lookup yields CDR1 GTSNPN and CDR2 SVGIG (reference sequence). With V trimmed by 2 bases and J by 6 bases, 8 bases remained unmatched. This CDR3 spans 15 amino acids. CDR3 sequence: CAWSSGQGSGQPQHF. The CDR3 DNA follows: TGTGCCTGGAGTTCGGGACAGGGTTCTGGTCAGCCCCAGCATTTT.

This chain links TRBV7-8 with TRBJ1-5, with 7 bases identical to TRBD1. The ends lost 8 bases at V and 6 bases at J; junction bases unmatched: 10. The CDR3 spans 14 residues. CDR1 is SGHVS, CDR2 FQNEAQ, per germline. The CDR3 protein is CASLPTGRSQPQHF. In nucleotides, the CDR3 is TGTGCCAGCCTACCGACAGGGCGAAGTCAGCCCCAGCATTTT.

This chain links TRBV27 with TRBJ2-3, with TRBD1 matching 10 bases. Germline assignment: CDR1 MNHEY and CDR2 SMNVEV (reference sequence). The CDR3 length is 16 residues. With 5 bases clipped from V and 2 bases from J, the junction kept 7 bases outside the gene matches. DNA for the CDR3: TGTGCCAGCAGTACAATGGGACAGGGGAACACAGATACGCAGTATTTT. Translated, it gives CASSTMGQGNTDTQYF.

V gene TRBV6-2 or TRBV6-3 combines with J gene TRBJ2-1; TRBD2 aligns across 10 bases. Germline trimming cut 5 bases from V and 5 bases from J; bases unmatched to any gene: 9. This CDR3 region has 16 residues. The V gene's germline CDR1 is MNHEY and CDR2 SVGEGT. The CDR3 sequence is CASSRRILAGHNEQFF. The CDR3 nucleotides read TGTGCCAGCAGTCGGAGGATACTAGCGGGGCACAATGAGCAGTTCTTC.

This clone showed up just once. This chain uses TRBV5-1 with TRBJ2-3; no reliable D call. V lost 3 bases and J 4 bases, leaving 6 bases between the germline ends. Per the germline V gene, CDR1 is SGHRS and CDR2 is YFSETQ. The CDR3 length is 12 residues. Here the CDR3 DNA reads TGCGCCAGCAGCTATGGGGCAGATACGCAGTATTTT. Encoded protein: CASSYGADTQYF.

The V gene is TRBV19, the J gene TRBJ2-5; D uncertain. The CDR3 runs 13 residues. V gave up 6 bases and J gave up 0 bases, with 8 bases separating them. CDR1 is LNHDA and CDR2 is SQIVND in the germline V gene (reference sequence). The CDR3 DNA follows: TGTGCCAGTAGCCCGGTGAACCAAGAGACCCAGTACTTC. It specifies CASSPVNQETQYF.

The chain has TRBV15 and TRBJ2-7, with 7 positions matching TRBD2. V lost 1 base to trimming and J lost 6 bases; unmatched junction nucleotides: 6. The germline CDR1 and CDR2 sequences are LNHNV and YYDKDF (reference sequence). CDR3 length: 14 amino acids. CDR3 DNA sequence: TGTGCCACCAGCAGAGTGGGGGGGGTGGGCGAGCAGTACTTC. Its protein product is CATSRVGGVGEQYF.

The rearrangement links TRBV6-2 or TRBV6-3 to TRBJ2-7; no reliable D call. V was pared by 2 bases and J by 3 bases, with 11 bases between. Germline loops: CDR1 MNHEY, CDR2 SVGEGT. The CDR3 totals 14 residues. CDR3 in amino acids: CASSYEAAGYEQYF. The CDR3 coding sequence is TGTGCCAGCAGTTACGAAGCCGCAGGCTACGAGCAGTACTTC.

CDR3 DNA: TGCGCCAGCAGCTTTATCTCGACTAGCGGGAGTGGGGAGCAGTACTTC. Protein product: CASSFISTSGSGEQYF. J is TRBJ2-7 and V is TRBV5-1; 12 bases line up with TRBD2. V lost 2 bases to trimming and J lost 7 bases; unmatched junction nucleotides: 10. CDR3 size: 16 residues. Germline V lookup: CDR1 SGHRS, CDR2 YFSETQ.

The V call is TRBV28, the J call TRBJ2-3; D gene unclear. Germline loops: CDR1 MDHEN, CDR2 SYDVKM. The CDR3 totals 14 residues. Trimming shortened V by 1 base and J by 1 base, and 6 bases separated the two germline ends. CDR3 region: CASSLSGRTDTQYF. CDR3 nucleotide sequence: TGTGCCAGCAGTTTATCGGGCCGCACAGATACGCAGTATTTT.

The chain combines TRBV7-8 with TRBJ2-1; D unresolved. The CDR3 is 14 residues long. V was clipped by 5 bases and J by 4 bases, with 12 bases between them. Germline CDR1 reads SGHVS; CDR2 reads FQNEAQ. Written as DNA, the CDR3 is TGTGCCAGCAGCCTGACAAGAGATTACAATGAGCAGTTCTTC. Protein sequence: CASSLTRDYNEQFF.

V gene TRBV7-9 combines with J gene TRBJ2-2; D not resolved. With 6 bases removed from V and 1 base from J, the gap between germline ends came to 9 bases. Germline V CDR1 and CDR2: SEHNR, FQNEAQ (reference sequence). There are 14 residues in the CDR3. The CDR3 here is CASSQDGNTGELFF. CDR3 nucleotide sequence: TGTGCCAGCAGTCAGGACGGGAACACCGGGGAGCTGTTTTTT. Variable domain in full (rest from reference TRBV7-9 and TRBJ2-2): DTGVSQNPRHKITKRGQNVTFRCDPISEHNRLYWYRQTLGQGPEFLTYFQNEAQLEKSRLLSDRFSAERPKGSFSTLEIQRTEQGDSAMYLCASSQDGNTGELFFGEGSRLTVL.

This clone was detected once. The chain joins TRBV24-1 to TRBJ2-3; the D gene could be TRBD1 or TRBD2 (6 bases each). Trimming stripped 9 bases from V and 5 bases from J, with 14 bases between. Germline V gene lookup returns CDR1 KGHDR and CDR2 SFDVKD. The CDR3 runs to 13 residues. CDR3 coding DNA: TGTGCCACCGGGGGCGGGGCGAAAGATACGCAGTATTTT. This codes for CATGGGAKDTQYF.